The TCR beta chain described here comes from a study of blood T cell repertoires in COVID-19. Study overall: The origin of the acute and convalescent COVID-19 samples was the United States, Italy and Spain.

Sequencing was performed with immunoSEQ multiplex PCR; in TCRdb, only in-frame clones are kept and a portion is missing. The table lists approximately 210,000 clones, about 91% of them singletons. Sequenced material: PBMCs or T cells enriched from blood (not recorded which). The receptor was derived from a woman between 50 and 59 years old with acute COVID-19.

CDR3 nucleotide sequence: TGCGCCAGCAGCCCGGCCCAGGGGAGCTTGAACACTGAAGCTTTCTTT. This translates into CASSPAQGSLNTEAFF. The J gene is TRBJ1-1, the V gene TRBV5-1, with D perhaps matching TRBD1 (6 bases). In germline, CDR1 is SGHRS, CDR2 YFSETQ. V shed 4 bases and J shed 0 bases, with 16 bases lying between them. CDR3 length: 16 amino acids.